Listed below are T cell receptor beta chains from one sample, sequenced in a study of chemoradiotherapy in HPV16-positive cancers. The protocol was immunoSEQ multiplex PCR, while the TCRdb copy is restricted to in-frame clones and leaves out a portion. This table holds 23,000 or so clones, approximately 84% found once. Material: blood, obtained from a patient who underwent chemoradiotherapy. The origin of the receptors is a human donor with HPV-associated anogenital cancer. CDR3s include the opening cysteine and the closing phenylalanine or tryptophan. A D gene is named only where the DNA matches it firmly. Clone size is not always given. Where it is, it says once, few, many or a class for expanded clones.

TRBV4-1	-	TRBJ2-7	-	CASSQKDSLGQYF	TGCGCCAGCAGCCAAAAAGACAGCCTCGGGCAGTACTTC
TRBV29-1	TRBD2	TRBJ2-1	-	CSASRLAGGPDNEQFF	TGCAGCGCCTCCCGGCTAGCGGGAGGGCCCGACAATGAGCAGTTCTTC
TRBV11-3	TRBD1	TRBJ2-1	few	CASSSWDRDYNEQFF	TGTGCCAGCAGCTCATGGGACAGAGACTACAATGAGCAGTTCTTC
TRBV7-2	-	TRBJ2-2	once	CASSQGLGAPGELFF	TGTGCCAGCAGCCAAGGGCTGGGAGCCCCCGGGGAGCTGTTTTTT
TRBV2	-	TRBJ1-2	-	CASSPGTDIYGYTF	TGTGCCAGCAGCCCCGGGACGGATATCTATGGCTACACCTTC
TRBV7-9	TRBD1	TRBJ1-1	-	CASSFTGDTEAFF	TGTGCCAGCAGCTTTACAGGGGACACTGAAGCTTTCTTT
TRBV4-3	-	TRBJ2-7	-	CASSQAVRDNAEQYF	TGCGCCAGCAGCCAAGCCGTAAGGGACAACGCCGAGCAGTACTTC
TRBV21-1	-	TRBJ1-1	-	CASSKEERGTEAFF	TGTGCCAGCAGCAAAGAAGAAAGGGGCACTGAAGCTTTCTTT
TRBV6-5	-	TRBJ1-5	-	CASSQTRDMGQPQHF	TGTGCCAGCAGTCAAACCCGGGACATGGGTCAGCCCCAGCATTTT
TRBV5-4	-	TRBJ1-3	-	CASSLGGQSGNTIYF	TGTGCCAGCAGCTTGGGAGGACAGTCCGGAAACACCATATATTTT
TRBV7-9	-	TRBJ1-5	medium-sized	CASSLGVGYRDSYHQPQHF	TGTGCCAGCAGCTTAGGCGTGGGGTACCGGGACTCCTACCATCAGCCCCAGCATTTT
TRBV7-2	-	TRBJ1-2	-	CASSLGPPGLGAYGYTF	TGTGCCAGCAGCTTAGGACCGCCCGGGCTTGGGGCCTATGGCTACACCTTC
TRBV5-6	-	TRBJ1-5	-	CASSGVNQPQHF	TGTGCCAGCAGCGGGGTGAATCAGCCCCAGCATTTT
TRBV9	-	TRBJ2-6	-	CASSVGLGANVLTF	TGTGCCAGCAGCGTAGGTCTTGGGGCCAACGTCCTGACTTTC
TRBV18	TRBD2	TRBJ2-5	-	CASSPAGGGETQYF	TGTGCCAGCTCACCGGCGGGAGGAGGGGAGACCCAGTACTTC
TRBV5-1	-	TRBJ2-5	-	CASSLGAAWGQETQYF	TGCGCCAGCAGCTTGGGCGCGGCCTGGGGGCAAGAGACCCAGTACTTC
TRBV4-3	-	TRBJ2-3	-	CASSLNSGLPSTDTQYF	TGCGCCAGCAGCTTAAATTCAGGACTACCCAGCACAGATACGCAGTATTTT
TRBV25-1	-	TRBJ1-1	-	CASSTTGNTEAFF	TGTGCCAGCAGTACGACAGGGAACACTGAAGCTTTCTTT
TRBV19	TRBD2	TRBJ2-1	-	CASTNGGGDYNEQFF	TGTGCCAGTACCAATGGTGGGGGGGATTACAATGAGCAGTTCTTC
TRBV18	TRBD1	TRBJ2-5	-	CASSSQGARETQYF	TGTGCCAGCTCATCACAGGGGGCGCGGGAGACCCAGTACTTC
TRBV9	TRBD1	TRBJ1-5	-	CASSVGDREAQPQHF	TGTGCCAGCAGCGTAGGGGACAGGGAAGCTCAGCCCCAGCATTTT
TRBV6-6	-	TRBJ2-2	-	CASSYPQGRGGELFF	TGTGCCAGCAGTTACCCACAGGGGAGGGGCGGGGAGCTGTTTTTT
TRBV7-9	TRBD1	TRBJ1-6	few	CASSRTGDLPPLHF	TGTGCCAGCAGCCGCACAGGGGATTTACCACCCCTCCACTTT
TRBV14	TRBD2	TRBJ2-3	-	CASGDSGPTDTQYF	TGTGCCAGTGGGGATAGCGGGCCAACAGATACGCAGTATTTT
TRBV16	TRBD1	TRBJ1-5	-	CASSPYSYRGVGNQPQHF	TGTGCCAGCAGCCCATATTCATACAGGGGAGTCGGCAATCAGCCCCAGCATTTT
TRBV5-5	TRBD1	TRBJ2-1	-	CASSWPGDRGNEQFF	TGTGCCAGCAGCTGGCCTGGGGACAGGGGGAATGAGCAGTTCTTC
TRBV9	TRBD2	TRBJ2-2	-	CASSGMRTSWATGELFF	TGTGCCAGCAGCGGAATGAGGACTAGTTGGGCCACCGGGGAGCTGTTTTTT
TRBV13	-	TRBJ2-2	-	CASSFGGATGELFF	TGTGCCAGCAGCTTCGGCGGGGCCACCGGGGAGCTGTTTTTT
TRBV29-1	TRBD2	TRBJ2-2	-	CSAGTGGGELFF	TGCAGCGCCGGGACGGGGGGCGGGGAGCTGTTTTTT
TRBV6-5	-	TRBJ2-5	-	CASRGMGGEETQYF	TGTGCCAGCAGGGGAATGGGGGGTGAAGAGACCCAGTACTTC
TRBV5-1	-	TRBJ2-7	-	CASSLGTEGPTYEQYF	TGCGCCAGCAGCTTGGGAACGGAGGGGCCGACCTACGAGCAGTACTTC
TRBV6-1	-	TRBJ1-1	-	CASNGFAFF	TGTGCCAGCAATGGCTTTGCTTTCTTT
TRBV7-8	-	TRBJ1-6	-	CASSLTGYNSPLHF	TGTGCCAGCAGCCTGACAGGCTATAATTCACCCCTCCACTTT
TRBV19	-	TRBJ2-1	-	CASSARSRSSYNEQFF	TGTGCCAGTAGTGCGAGATCAAGGAGCTCCTACAATGAGCAGTTCTTC
TRBV19	-	TRBJ1-1	-	CASSPLGGSTEAFF	TGTGCCAGTAGTCCATTAGGGGGTTCCACTGAAGCTTTCTTT
TRBV2	-	TRBJ2-7	-	CASSASRYEQYF	TGTGCCAGCAGTGCCTCCAGATACGAGCAGTACTTC
TRBV10-3	-	TRBJ1-4	-	CAIQGRPEEKLFF	TGTGCCATCCAGGGCCGTCCTGAGGAAAAACTGTTTTTT
TRBV6-1	-	TRBJ1-1	-	CASSETFNTEAFF	TGTGCCAGCAGTGAAACTTTTAACACTGAAGCTTTCTTT
TRBV27	TRBD2	TRBJ2-7	-	CASSRGLAGVREQYF	TGTGCCAGCAGCCGGGGACTAGCGGGAGTTCGAGAGCAGTACTTC
TRBV2	-	TRBJ1-1	-	CASKRDLNTEAFF	TGTGCCAGCAAGAGGGACTTGAACACTGAAGCTTTCTTT
TRBV10-3	-	TRBJ2-7	-	CAISESELVNREQYF	TGTGCCATCAGTGAGTCCGAACTAGTGAATCGCGAGCAGTACTTC
TRBV10-1	-	TRBJ2-7	-	CASSESRSSSTYNF	TGCGCCAGCAGTGAGTCGAGGTCCTCATCTACATATAACTTC
TRBV21-1	-	TRBJ2-7	-	CASSKSRDSSSYEQYF	TGTGCCAGCAGCAAATCCCGGGACTCAAGCTCCTACGAGCAGTACTTC
TRBV7-9	TRBD1	TRBJ1-6	-	CASSSSSGGGSPLHF	TGTGCCAGCAGCTCCTCGTCAGGGGGAGGTTCACCCCTCCACTTT
TRBV9	-	TRBJ2-7	-	CASSVEARADEQYF	TGTGCCAGCAGCGTAGAAGCGAGAGCGGACGAGCAGTACTTC
TRBV5-1	-	TRBJ2-5	-	CASSLEREAQYF	TGCGCCAGCAGCTTGGAAAGAGAGGCCCAGTACTTC
TRBV7-8	-	TRBJ2-1	-	CASSLVPNEQFF	TGTGCCAGCAGCCTCGTCCCAAACGAGCAGTTCTTC
TRBV5-1	TRBD1	TRBJ2-3	once	CASSLGDRGFTDTQYF	TGCGCCAGCAGCTTAGGGGACAGGGGGTTCACAGATACGCAGTATTTT
TRBV7-9	-	TRBJ2-4	-	CASSFQGARNIQYF	TGTGCCAGCAGCTTCCAGGGAGCACGGAACATTCAGTACTTC
TRBV13	TRBD2	TRBJ2-3	few	CASSVIGLLAGGSDTQYF	TGTGCCAGCAGCGTTATAGGGTTACTAGCGGGGGGGTCAGATACGCAGTATTTT
TRBV19	TRBD1	TRBJ2-7	-	CASSINRDRTYEQYF	TGTGCCAGTAGTATTAACCGGGACAGAACCTACGAGCAGTACTTC
TRBV6-1	TRBD1	TRBJ2-2	-	CASSLGTVISGELFF	TGTGCCAGCAGTCTAGGGACAGTCATCTCCGGGGAGCTGTTTTTT